This T cell receptor beta chain was captured by sequencing in a study of blood T cell repertoires in COVID-19. For the study at large: Samples representing acute and convalescent COVID-19 were sourced from the United States, Italy and Spain.

Germline V gene lookup returns CDR1 MRHNA and CDR2 SNTAGT. The CDR3 covers 15 residues. J lost 6 bases, V lost 5 bases, and 7 bases had no gene match. In the original processing: The assay estimated nucleated cells by amplifying reference gene primers. The protocol was immunoSEQ multiplex PCR, while the TCRdb copy is restricted to in-frame clones and leaves out a portion. V and J calls and clone size follow that table, whereas D and trimming were derived from the DNA. The sample has around 280,000 clones; around nine tenths are singletons. This receptor was obtained from a man between 65 and 85 years old with acute or convalescent COVID-19. Sequenced input: peripheral blood. The chain joins TRBV6-4 to TRBJ2-3; TRBD2 matches at 11 bases. The CDR3 coding sequence is TGTGCCAGCAGTCAGCTAGCGGGAGGTACGGATACGCAGTATTTT. It is translated as CASSQLAGGTDTQYF.